Following are 29 T cell receptor beta chains from one sample sequenced in a study of blood T cell repertoires in COVID-19. Clones were read by immunoSEQ multiplex PCR, and TCRdb kept only the in-frame ones, dropping some. The sample contains 35,000 or so clones, over 70% of which appear only once. Sample: peripheral blood. These receptors originate from a man aged 80 or over with active or convalescent COVID-19.

V usage is TRBV4-3 and J usage is TRBJ1-6; tentatively, D is TRBD1 (6 bases). The CDR3 loop spans 17 amino acids. CDR1 is LGHNA and CDR2 is YSLEER in the germline V gene. V was shortened by 0 bases and J by 7 bases, with 16 bases between the two germline ends. CDR3 amino acids: CASSQDHPGTPNSPLHF. The CDR3 nucleotides are TGCGCCAGCAGCCAAGATCACCCCGGGACACCAAATTCACCCCTCCACTTT.

Written as DNA, the CDR3 is TGTGCCCGGGGGCGGACTAGCGGGAGGGGCGTTAGCACAGATACGCAGTATTTT. Amino acids: CARGRTSGRGVSTDTQYF. The V call is TRBV30, the J call TRBJ2-3, with TRBD2 matching over 15 bases. The junction had 12 bases not matched to a gene; V was cut back by 8 bases and J by 0 bases. Germline CDR1 and CDR2: GTSNPN and SVGIG (reference sequence). The CDR3 has 18 residues. The variable domain in full, completed from reference TRBV30 and TRBJ2-3, reads SQTIHQWPATLVQPVGSPLSLECTVEGTSNPNLYWYRQAAGRGLQLLFYSVGIGQISSEVPQNLSASRPQDRQFILSSKKLLLSDSGFYLCARGRTSGRGVSTDTQYFGPGTRLTVL.

The rearrangement links TRBV11-2 to TRBJ2-2, with 7 nucleotides matching TRBD2. Trimming removed 3 bases from V and 4 bases from J; junction bases left unmatched: 8. The germline V gene encodes CDR1 SGHAT and CDR2 FQNNGV. The CDR3 extends over 16 amino acids. CDR3 loop: CASSFRLADITGELFF. CDR3 DNA sequence: TGTGCCAGCAGCTTTCGCCTAGCGGACATCACCGGGGAGCTGTTTTTT. Full variable domain (rest looked up from reference TRBV11-2 and TRBJ2-2): EAGVAQSPRYKIIEKRQSVAFWCNPISGHATLYWYQQILGQGPKLLIQFQNNGVVDDSQLPKDRFSAERLKGVDSTLKIQPAKLEDSAVYLCASSFRLADITGELFFGEGSRLTVL.

The chain couples TRBV12-3 or TRBV12-4 to TRBJ1-3; D might be TRBD1 (5 bases). Trimming took 5 bases from V and 4 from J, leaving 9 bases between them. The CDR3 covers 13 residues. In nucleotides, the CDR3 is TGTGCCAGCAGTCAGGGCCAGGGAAACACCATATATTTT. Protein sequence: CASSQGQGNTIYF.

The chain employs TRBV6-2 or TRBV6-3 and TRBJ2-1, with D hard to call. V lost 6 bases to trimming and J lost 0 bases, with 9 bases between them. Germline CDR1 and CDR2: MNHEY and SVGEGT. This CDR3 spans 14 amino acids. CDR3 residues: CASSSLSSYNEQFF. CDR3 nucleotides: TGTGCCAGCAGCAGCCTTAGCTCCTACAATGAGCAGTTCTTC.

J is TRBJ1-5 and V is TRBV6-6; maybe TRBD1 (6 bases). The CDR3 extends over 13 amino acids. Germline CDR1 reads MNHNY; CDR2 reads SVGAGI (reference sequence). Trimming cost V 6 bases and J 6 bases, with 12 bases left between them. The CDR3 loop reads CASSHRDGQPQHF. CDR3 sequence (DNA): TGTGCCAGCAGCCACAGGGACGGTCAGCCCCAGCATTTT.

The genes are TRBV7-9 and TRBJ2-3; 7 bases align to TRBD1. The CDR3 has 14 amino acids. CDR1 is SEHNR, CDR2 FQNEAQ, per germline (reference sequence). The junction had 7 bases not matched to a gene; V was cut back by 6 bases and J by 4 bases. Here the CDR3 reads CASSDRAVADTQYF. CDR3 bases: TGTGCCAGCAGTGACAGGGCTGTGGCAGATACGCAGTATTTT.

This chain connects TRBV5-6 to TRBJ2-3, with TRBD1 identical over 7 bases. CDR1 and CDR2 (germline): SGHDT, YYEEEE. This CDR3 contains 15 residues. V was pared by 2 bases and J by 1 base, with 4 bases of the junction left unmatched. CDR3 sequence: CASSFRTGGTDTQYF. CDR3 nucleotides: TGTGCCAGCAGCTTCAGGACAGGAGGCACAGATACGCAGTATTTT.

This clone was detected only a few times. The rearrangement links TRBV19 to TRBJ2-3, with 7 bases that match TRBD2. The CDR3 spans 14 residues. CDR1 and CDR2 (germline): LNHDA, SQIVND (reference sequence). V lost 5 bases, J lost 3 bases, and 5 bases stayed unmatched. DNA for the CDR3: TGTGCCAGTAGTGGATGGGAGGGAACAGATACGCAGTATTTT. This translates into CASSGWEGTDTQYF.

Here the CDR3 reads CASSFAGREKLFF. The CDR3 DNA sequence: TGTGCCAGCAGTTTCGCAGGGCGAGAAAAACTGTTTTTT. This sequence joins TRBV27 and TRBJ1-4, with D perhaps matching TRBD1 (5 bases). CDR3 length: 13 amino acids. Germline CDR1 reads MNHEY; CDR2 reads SMNVEV (reference sequence). Trimming removed 3 bases at V and 8 bases at J, with 10 bases between.

This clone was seen more than once but under ten times. CDR3 sequence reads: CATSRDLSAGPNSRYGYTF. The DNA for the CDR3 is TGTGCCACCAGCAGAGATCTCTCGGCAGGGCCCAATTCCCGCTATGGCTACACCTTC. V and J are TRBV15 and TRBJ1-2, with TRBD1 as a possible D gene (5 bases). CDR1 LNHNV and CDR2 YYDKDF come from the germline V gene (reference sequence). This CDR3 spans 19 amino acids. V shed 0 bases and J shed 4 bases, with 24 bases lying between them.

The chain has TRBV4-3 and TRBJ1-5; no clear D. The germline V gene encodes CDR1 LGHNA and CDR2 YSLEER. This CDR3 contains 13 residues. V lost 0 bases to trimming and J lost 7 bases, with 7 bases between them. The CDR3 DNA follows: TGCGCCAGCAGCCAAGACAGACAACAGCCCCAGCATTTT. As protein: CASSQDRQQPQHF.

In this sample, this clone turned up once. The rearrangement links TRBV12-3 or TRBV12-4 to TRBJ2-2; tentative D call: TRBD1 (5 bases). The V gene lost 6 bases and the J gene lost 1 base, with 6 bases spanning the gap. CDR3 size: 13 residues. The CDR3 region is CASRGLNTGELFF. CDR3 nucleotides: TGTGCCAGCAGGGGGCTGAACACCGGGGAGCTGTTTTTT.

The genes are TRBV7-6 and TRBJ2-1; the D is unclear. Per the germline V gene, CDR1 is SGHVS and CDR2 is FNYEAQ. The CDR3 extends over 16 amino acids. Trimming took off 2 bases at V and 0 bases at J, with 11 bases between the two ends. The chain's CDR3 is CASSLYPSHSYNEQFF. The CDR3, as DNA: TGTGCCAGCAGCTTATATCCCTCACACTCCTACAATGAGCAGTTCTTC.

The chain uses TRBV24-1 and TRBJ2-2; D possibly corresponds to TRBD2 (6 bases). There are 16 residues in the CDR3. With 5 bases removed from V and 2 bases from J, the gap between germline ends came to 14 bases. Germline assignment: CDR1 KGHDR and CDR2 SFDVKD. CDR3 sequence (DNA): TGTGCCACCAGTGCCACTAGCCCACCTAACACCGGGGAGCTGTTTTTT. Translating it yields CATSATSPPNTGELFF.

This chain connects TRBV27 to TRBJ2-1, with 8 positions matching TRBD1. CDR1 MNHEY and CDR2 SMNVEV come from the germline V gene (reference sequence). The trim removed 2 bases at V and 5 bases at J, leaving 8 bases unmatched. This CDR3 has 16 amino acids. In nucleotides, the CDR3 is TGTGCCAGCAGTTTAAATCCGGGACAGGCTGACAATGAGCAGTTCTTC. Protein: CASSLNPGQADNEQFF.

CDR3 bases: TGCAGCGTCGCAGTGGGGGGAAATCAGCCCCAGCATTTT. Protein sequence: CSVAVGGNQPQHF. This chain links TRBV29-1 with TRBJ1-5; TRBD1 is a possible D gene (5 bases). Trimming shortened V by 6 bases and J by 4 bases, and 13 bases separated the two germline ends. The CDR3 runs to 13 residues. CDR1 and CDR2 from the germline V gene are SQVTM and ANQGSEA.

V gene TRBV7-8 combines with J gene TRBJ2-2; D not resolved. The CDR3 sequence is 16 residues long. Trimming removed 5 bases at V and 0 bases at J, with 13 bases between. Germline CDR1 reads SGHVS; CDR2 reads FQNEAQ. CDR3 amino acids: CASSPLSSANTGELFF. CDR3 DNA: TGTGCCAGCAGCCCACTTTCTTCGGCGAACACCGGGGAGCTGTTTTTT.

The chain links TRBV5-1 to TRBJ2-7; possibly TRBD1 for D (5 bases). This CDR3 has 13 amino acids. From germline, CDR1 is SGHRS and CDR2 YFSETQ. Trimming removed 4 bases at V and 2 bases at J, with 10 bases between. The DNA for the CDR3 is TGCGCCAGCAGCATTGACAGACCCTACGAGCAGTACTTC. Protein product: CASSIDRPYEQYF. Supplemented by reference TRBV5-1 and TRBJ2-7, the full variable domain reads KAGVTQTPRYLIKTRGQQVTLSCSPISGHRSVSWYQQTPGQGLQFLFEYFSETQRNKGNFPGRFSGRQFSNSRSEMNVSTLELGDSALYLCASSIDRPYEQYFGPGTRLTVT.

The rearrangement uses TRBV7-9 and TRBJ1-4; perhaps TRBD1 as D (5 bases). CDR3 length: 15 residues. Trimming took off 5 bases at V and 6 bases at J, with 16 bases between the two ends. CDR1 is SEHNR and CDR2 is FQNEAQ in the germline V gene (reference sequence). In DNA, the CDR3 is TGTGCCAGCAGCGACGCGCAGGGATGGGATGAAAAACTGTTTTTT. Translated, it gives CASSDAQGWDEKLFF.

This clone turned up a few times. V gene TRBV6-2 or TRBV6-3 combines with J gene TRBJ2-3, with 7 bases lining up with TRBD2. The germline gives CDR1 MNHEY, CDR2 SVGEGT. J lost 6 bases, V lost 6 bases, and 12 bases had no gene match. This CDR3 region has 15 residues. This chain's CDR3 is CASSRREPGRDTQYF. DNA of the CDR3: TGTGCCAGCAGCCGGCGGGAGCCCGGACGGGATACGCAGTATTTT.

The chain is built from TRBV7-6 and TRBJ2-1, with 9 bases aligning to TRBD1. Trimming took 4 bases from V and 7 from J; bases not matched to a gene: 11. The germline V gene encodes CDR1 SGHVS and CDR2 FNYEAQ. This CDR3 has 16 amino acids. In nucleotides, the CDR3 is TGTGCCAGCAGCTGGGCCGGACAGGGGATCTTAAATGAGCAGTTCTTC. It yields the protein CASSWAGQGILNEQFF.

V is TRBV4-3 and J is TRBJ2-7; no reliable D call. The CDR3 consists of 15 residues. From germline, CDR1 is LGHNA and CDR2 YSLEER. V dropped 2 bases and J dropped 1 base, with 12 bases sitting between them. The CDR3 DNA reads TGCGCCAGCAGCCAATCCGTTGCCGGGTCCTACGAGCAGTACTTC. Amino acids: CASSQSVAGSYEQYF.

V gene TRBV6-5 combines with J gene TRBJ1-1; 7 bases fit TRBD1. From germline, CDR1 is MNHEY and CDR2 SVGAGI. Unmatched junction bases numbered 6, after V lost 5 bases and J lost 3 bases. The CDR3 is made up of 14 amino acids. Written as DNA, the CDR3 is TGTGCCAGCAGTACCCGACAGGGACACACTGAAGCTTTCTTT. Translating gives CASSTRQGHTEAFF.

The chain has TRBV6-2 or TRBV6-3 and TRBJ2-1; D may be TRBD1 (5 bases). The CDR3 contains 13 residues. Trimming pared 5 bases from V and 7 bases from J, leaving 12 bases between. Per germline, CDR1 MNHEY and CDR2 SVGEGT. CDR3 DNA: TGTGCCAGCAGTAACACCCCAGGGAATGAGCAGTTCTTC. Translating it yields CASSNTPGNEQFF.

The chain carries TRBV5-6 and TRBJ2-1; D is perhaps TRBD2 (5 bases). This CDR3 contains 15 residues. Trimming removed 5 bases from V and 5 bases from J, with 17 bases in between. Per the germline V gene, CDR1 is SGHDT and CDR2 is YYEEEE. The CDR3 here is CASRLFAGTNNEQFF. DNA of the CDR3: TGTGCCAGCAGACTCTTTGCGGGCACGAACAATGAGCAGTTCTTC.

This chain connects TRBV3-1 (or the pseudogene TRBV3-2) to TRBJ1-1, with TRBD1 as a possible D gene (5 bases). The CDR3 totals 14 residues. Germline lookup yields CDR1 LGHDT and CDR2 YNNKEL (reference sequence). The V end was cut by 1 base, the J end by 4 bases, with 10 bases between. CDR3 sequence: CASSQVSRGTEAFF. The CDR3 region has the DNA TGTGCCAGCAGCCAAGTTTCAAGGGGCACTGAAGCTTTCTTT.

V usage is TRBV3-1 (or the pseudogene TRBV3-2) and J usage is TRBJ1-3; 10 positions match TRBD1. Unmatched junction bases numbered 2, after V lost 1 base and J lost 2 bases. The CDR3 contains 16 residues. CDR1 LGHDT and CDR2 YNNKEL come from the germline V gene (reference sequence). CDR3 nucleotides: TGTGCCAGCAGCCAAGCCGACAGGGGGCCTGGAAACACCATATATTTT. Its translation is CASSQADRGPGNTIYF.

This clone was seen a single time. This chain uses TRBV6-2 or TRBV6-3 with TRBJ1-2, with TRBD1 identical over 7 bases. The junction had 5 bases not matched to a gene; V was cut back by 5 bases and J by 2 bases. Germline V lookup: CDR1 MNHEY, CDR2 SVGEGT. This CDR3 region has 14 residues. In DNA, the CDR3 is TGTGCCAGCAGTCCATCAGGGGGAAACTATGGCTACACCTTC. Translation: CASSPSGGNYGYTF.